What follows are 11 T cell receptor beta chains derived from one specimen sequenced in a study of blood T cell repertoires in COVID-19. Method: immunoSEQ multiplex PCR; TCRdb's copy keeps in-frame clones and lacks some. There are 70,000 or so clones in the sample; about 90% occur only once, and about 7% lies in the top ten. Input material: peripheral blood. The receptors originated from a woman aged 80 or over with active COVID-19.

CDR3 amino acids: CASSTQGAGSYEQYF. The CDR3 coding sequence is TGTGCCAGTAGTACACAGGGGGCAGGATCCTACGAGCAGTACTTC. V usage is TRBV19 and J usage is TRBJ2-7; TRBD1 aligns across 9 bases. V dropped 4 bases and J dropped 1; count of bases not matched to a gene: 5. The CDR3 runs to 15 residues. Germline V lookup: CDR1 LNHDA, CDR2 SQIVND (reference sequence).

The table lists this clone with a count of one. The chain combines TRBV6-5 with TRBJ2-7; D may be TRBD2 (5 bases). Germline V CDR1 and CDR2: MNHEY, SVGAGI. Trimming removed 0 bases at V and 2 bases at J, with 8 bases between. This CDR3 is 14 amino acids long. Here the CDR3 DNA reads TGTGCCAGCAGTTACTCGGGCGGGCCCTACGAGCAGTACTTC. It encodes CASSYSGGPYEQYF.

The J gene is TRBJ2-3, the V gene TRBV4-1, with TRBD1 matching 9 bases. CDR3 length: 19 amino acids. Germline CDR1 is MGHRA and CDR2 is YSYEKL. The V segment lost 1 base and the J segment 1 base; nucleotides outside the gene matches: 12. The chain's CDR3 is CASSQVGPPRTGGTDTQYF. CDR3 in DNA: TGCGCCAGCAGCCAAGTCGGGCCCCCAAGGACAGGGGGCACAGATACGCAGTATTTT.

This chain joins TRBV9 and TRBJ2-7; D might be TRBD1 (6 bases). The CDR3 has 15 residues. The V gene's germline CDR1 is SGDLS and CDR2 YYNGEE. V gave up 0 bases and J gave up 1 base, with 11 bases separating them. CDR3 DNA: TGTGCCAGCAGCGTAGGACAGGCCACATCCTACGAGCAGTACTTC. Residues: CASSVGQATSYEQYF.

The rearrangement joins TRBV13 to TRBJ2-3; 12 bases map to TRBD1. Germline CDR1 PRHDT, CDR2 FYEKMQ (reference sequence). V shed 5 bases and J 7 bases; nucleotides not matched to a gene: 10. This CDR3 comprises 16 residues. This CDR3 reads CASSPWGTGGGNTQYF. The CDR3 bases are TGTGCCAGCAGCCCCTGGGGGACAGGGGGCGGGAATACGCAGTATTTT.

V usage is TRBV28 and J usage is TRBJ2-3, with 7 nucleotides matching TRBD1. CDR1 is MDHEN, CDR2 SYDVKM, per germline. V lost 7 bases, J lost 6 bases, and 13 bases stayed unmatched. The CDR3 length is 15 residues. The CDR3 DNA sequence: TGTGCCAGCATTAAGGGGGCCACTTTCGGGGATACGCAGTATTTT. It codes for CASIKGATFGDTQYF.

The chain carries TRBV7-9 and TRBJ2-5; TRBD1 might be the D (7 bases). Germline values: CDR1 SEHNR, CDR2 FQNEAQ (reference sequence). The CDR3 length is 16 residues. V shed 5 bases and J shed 0 bases, with 16 bases lying between them. CDR3 nucleotide sequence: TGTGCCAGCAGCCCCGGGGGCAGGGGGTACCAAGAGACCCAGTACTTC. Protein product: CASSPGGRGYQETQYF.

V usage is TRBV5-1 and J usage is TRBJ1-4, with D perhaps TRBD1 (6 bases). Germline-derived CDR1 and CDR2 are SGHRS and YFSETQ. The CDR3 spans 14 residues. Trimming removed 3 bases from V and 3 bases from J, with 9 bases in between. The CDR3 is CASSSDSANEKLFF. The DNA for the CDR3 is TGCGCCAGCAGCTCGGACAGCGCTAATGAAAAACTGTTTTTT.

Here the CDR3 reads CASSKSGAYEQYF. In DNA, the CDR3 is TGTGCCAGCAGTAAAAGCGGGGCCTACGAGCAGTACTTC. The V call is TRBV6-5, the J call TRBJ2-7, with 7 bases aligning to TRBD2. J gave up 2 bases and V 5 bases, and 3 bases lay outside the gene matches. CDR3 length equals 13 residues. From germline, CDR1 is MNHEY and CDR2 SVGAGI.

V and J are TRBV18 and TRBJ2-7, with D maybe TRBD1 (6 bases). CDR1 and CDR2 (germline): KGHSH, LQKENI. Trimming took 2 bases from V and 2 from J, leaving 10 bases between them. The CDR3 totals 14 residues. CDR3 DNA sequence: TGTGCCAGCTCACCAGGGGACACTACCTACGAGCAGTACTTC. Translation gives CASSPGDTTYEQYF.

The chain uses TRBV6-5 and TRBJ2-4; 12 bases are shared with TRBD2. This CDR3 is 15 amino acids long. CDR1 and CDR2 (germline): MNHEY, SVGAGI. V shed 5 bases, J shed 3 bases, and the junction held 2 bases outside the gene matches. The CDR3, as DNA: TGTGCCAGCAGTAAGACTAGCGGGAGCAAAAACATTCAGTACTTC. It codes for CASSKTSGSKNIQYF.